This TCR beta chain was sequenced for a study of T cell changes during pregnancy in multiple sclerosis. This CDR3 has 16 amino acids. Germline V gene data show CDR1 as SGHRS and CDR2 as YFSETQ. Trimming cost V 0 bases and J 0 bases, with 10 bases left between them. TCRdb keeps only in-frame clones here, not all; method: immunoSEQ multiplex PCR. Here the sample spans about 48,000 clones, 94% being singletons. The origin of this receptor is a female donor with multiple sclerosis, enrolled in a pregnancy study. The input for sequencing was CD4+ T cells from peripheral blood mononuclear cells, taken in the first trimester of pregnancy. The chain recombines TRBV5-1 with TRBJ2-1; D uncertain. The CDR3 DNA is TGCGCCAGCAGCTTGGCTCCACAGAGCTCCTACAATGAGCAGTTCTTC. This sequence encodes CASSLAPQSSYNEQFF.